This T cell receptor (beta chain) appears in the sequencing data of a study of CD8+ T cells in alopecia areata. Treatment: oral pan-JAK inhibitor, 5-10 mg twice daily. Extracted RNA was reverse transcribed, and the resulting cDNA served as sequencing template. TCRdb keeps only in-frame clones here, not all; method: immunoSEQ multiplex PCR. The sample shows roughly 120,000 clones, about 50% of them seen only once. The TCR was taken from a human donor with alopecia areata. This sample comprised CD4+ T cells sorted from blood, obtained at week 4, from a patient treated with tofacitinib.

As DNA, the CDR3 is TGCGCCAGCAGCCGAGTACAGAGCGGCTCTGGGGCCAACGTCCTGACTTTC. This translates into CASSRVQSGSGANVLTF. The chain combines TRBV4-1 with TRBJ2-6, with D maybe TRBD2 (5 bases). The CDR3 sequence is 17 residues long. V lost 4 bases and J 0 bases, leaving 13 bases between the germline ends. Germline loops: CDR1 MGHRA, CDR2 YSYEKL.